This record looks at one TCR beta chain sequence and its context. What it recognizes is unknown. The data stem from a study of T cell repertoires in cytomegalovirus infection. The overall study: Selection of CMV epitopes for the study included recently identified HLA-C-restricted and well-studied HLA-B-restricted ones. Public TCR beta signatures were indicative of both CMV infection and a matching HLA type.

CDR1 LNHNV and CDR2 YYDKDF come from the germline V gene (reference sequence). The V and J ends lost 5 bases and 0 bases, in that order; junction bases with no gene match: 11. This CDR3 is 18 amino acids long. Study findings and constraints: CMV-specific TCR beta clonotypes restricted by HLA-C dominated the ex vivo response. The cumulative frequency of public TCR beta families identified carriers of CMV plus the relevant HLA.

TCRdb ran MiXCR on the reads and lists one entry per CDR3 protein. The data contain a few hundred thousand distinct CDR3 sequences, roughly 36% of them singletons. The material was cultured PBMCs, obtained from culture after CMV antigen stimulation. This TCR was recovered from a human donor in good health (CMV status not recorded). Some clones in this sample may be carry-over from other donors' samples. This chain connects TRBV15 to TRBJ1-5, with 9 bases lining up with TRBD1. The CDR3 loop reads CATSRDREWYYSNQPQHF. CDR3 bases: TGTGCCACCAGCCGGGACAGGGAATGGTACTATAGCAATCAGCCCCAGCATTTT.